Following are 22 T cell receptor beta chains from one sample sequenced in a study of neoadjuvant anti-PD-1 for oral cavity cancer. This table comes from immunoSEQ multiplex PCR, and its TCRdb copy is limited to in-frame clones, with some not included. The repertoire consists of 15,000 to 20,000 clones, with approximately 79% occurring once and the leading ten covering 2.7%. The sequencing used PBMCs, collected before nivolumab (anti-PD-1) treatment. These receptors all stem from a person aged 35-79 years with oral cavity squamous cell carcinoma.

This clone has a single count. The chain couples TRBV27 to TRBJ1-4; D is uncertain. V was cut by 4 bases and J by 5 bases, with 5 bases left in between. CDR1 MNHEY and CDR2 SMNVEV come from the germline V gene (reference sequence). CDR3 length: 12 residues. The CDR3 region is CASSSRNEKLFF. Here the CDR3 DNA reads TGTGCCAGCAGTTCAAGAAATGAAAAACTGTTTTTT.

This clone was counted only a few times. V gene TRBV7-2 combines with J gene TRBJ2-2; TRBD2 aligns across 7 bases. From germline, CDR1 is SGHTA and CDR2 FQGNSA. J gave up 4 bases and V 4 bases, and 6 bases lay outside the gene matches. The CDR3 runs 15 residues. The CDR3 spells CASSWGTTTTGELFF. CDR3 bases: TGTGCCAGCAGCTGGGGGACTACCACCACCGGGGAGCTGTTTTTT.

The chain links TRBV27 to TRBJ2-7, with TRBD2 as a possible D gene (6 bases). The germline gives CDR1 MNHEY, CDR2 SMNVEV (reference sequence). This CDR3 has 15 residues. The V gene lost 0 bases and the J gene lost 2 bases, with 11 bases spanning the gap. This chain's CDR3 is CASSLSMGGPYEQYF. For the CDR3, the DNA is TGTGCCAGCAGTTTATCGATGGGGGGACCCTACGAGCAGTACTTC.

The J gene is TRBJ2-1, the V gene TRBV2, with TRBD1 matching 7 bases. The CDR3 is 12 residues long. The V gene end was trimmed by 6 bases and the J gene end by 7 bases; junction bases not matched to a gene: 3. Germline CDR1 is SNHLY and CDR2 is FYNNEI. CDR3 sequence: CASRRDSNEQFF. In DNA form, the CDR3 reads TGTGCCAGCAGACGGGACAGTAATGAGCAGTTCTTC.

CDR3 sequence reads: CASSPPVRGNEQFF. CDR3 bases: TGTGCCAGCAGTCCCCCGGTTAGAGGGAATGAGCAGTTCTTC. The J gene is TRBJ2-1, the V gene TRBV28, with a possible D match to TRBD2 (5 bases). The CDR3 runs to 14 residues. The V and J ends lost 5 bases and 7 bases respectively, with 15 bases between them. Germline loops: CDR1 MDHEN, CDR2 SYDVKM.

The CDR3 bases are TGTGCCAGCAGCGGGACTAGCGTAAATGAGCAGTTCTTC. Its translation is CASSGTSVNEQFF. This sequence joins TRBV6-6 and TRBJ2-1; TRBD2 agrees at 10 bases. The CDR3 consists of 13 residues. The germline V gene has CDR1 MNHNY and CDR2 SVGAGI (reference sequence). With 6 bases clipped from V and 7 bases from J, the junction kept 3 bases outside the gene matches.

The CDR3 loop reads CASSLGSGSTDTQYF. The CDR3 region has the DNA TGCGCCAGCAGCTTGGGGAGCGGGAGCACAGATACGCAGTATTTT. The chain has TRBV5-1 and TRBJ2-3, with D possibly being TRBD2 (6 bases). Deletions cut 0 bases from V and 0 bases from J, with 8 bases between. Germline V gives CDR1 SGHRS, CDR2 YFSETQ. This CDR3 region has 15 residues.

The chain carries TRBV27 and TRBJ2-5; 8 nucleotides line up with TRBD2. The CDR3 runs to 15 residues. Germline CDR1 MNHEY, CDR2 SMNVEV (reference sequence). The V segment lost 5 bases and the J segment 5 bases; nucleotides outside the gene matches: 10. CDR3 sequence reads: CASSTLAEGGETQYF. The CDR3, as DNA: TGTGCCAGCAGTACACTAGCGGAAGGAGGGGAGACCCAGTACTTC.

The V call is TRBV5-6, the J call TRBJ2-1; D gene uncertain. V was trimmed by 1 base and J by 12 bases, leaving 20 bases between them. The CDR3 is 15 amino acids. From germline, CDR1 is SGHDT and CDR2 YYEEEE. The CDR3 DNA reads TGTGCCAGCAGCTTGTTCGTCTCTCCCTTTTCAGGGCAGTTCTTC. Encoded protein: CASSLFVSPFSGQFF. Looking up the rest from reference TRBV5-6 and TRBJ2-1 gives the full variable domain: DAGVTQSPTHLIKTRGQQVTLRCSPKSGHDTVSWYQQALGQGPQFIFQYYEEEERQRGNFPDRFSGHQFPNYSSELNVNALLLGDSALYLCASSLFVSPFSGQFFGPGTRLTVL.

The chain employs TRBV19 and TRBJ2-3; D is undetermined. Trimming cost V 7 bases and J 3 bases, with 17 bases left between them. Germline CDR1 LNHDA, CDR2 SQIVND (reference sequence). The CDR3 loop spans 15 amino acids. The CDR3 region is CASTRSHQSTDTQYF. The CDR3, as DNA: TGTGCCAGTACAAGATCCCACCAGTCGACAGATACGCAGTATTTT.

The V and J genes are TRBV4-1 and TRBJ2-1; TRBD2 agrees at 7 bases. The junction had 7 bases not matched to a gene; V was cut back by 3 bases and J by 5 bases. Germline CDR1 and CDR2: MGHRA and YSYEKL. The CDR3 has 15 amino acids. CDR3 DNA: TGCGCCAGCAGCCAGGGGGGACTAACAGACAATGAGCAGTTCTTC. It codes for CASSQGGLTDNEQFF.

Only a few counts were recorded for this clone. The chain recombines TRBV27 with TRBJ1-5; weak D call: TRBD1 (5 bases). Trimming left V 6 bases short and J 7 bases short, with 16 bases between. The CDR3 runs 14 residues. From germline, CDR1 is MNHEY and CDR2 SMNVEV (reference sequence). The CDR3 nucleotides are TGTGCCAGCAGCGACCGGGGGAAGGGACAGCCCCAGCATTTT. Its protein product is CASSDRGKGQPQHF.

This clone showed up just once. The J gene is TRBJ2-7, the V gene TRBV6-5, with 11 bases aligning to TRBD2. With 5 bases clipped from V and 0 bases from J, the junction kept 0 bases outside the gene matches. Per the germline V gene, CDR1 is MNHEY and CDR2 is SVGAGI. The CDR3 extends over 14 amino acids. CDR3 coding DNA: TGTGCCAGCAGTCTAGCGGGAGGCTCCTACGAGCAGTACTTC. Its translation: CASSLAGGSYEQYF.

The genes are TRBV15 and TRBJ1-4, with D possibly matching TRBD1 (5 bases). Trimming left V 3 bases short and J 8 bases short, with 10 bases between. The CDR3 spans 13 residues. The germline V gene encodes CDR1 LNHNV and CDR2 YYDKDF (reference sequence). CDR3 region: CATSRGVKEKLFF. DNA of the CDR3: TGTGCCACCAGCAGGGGGGTGAAGGAAAAACTGTTTTTT.

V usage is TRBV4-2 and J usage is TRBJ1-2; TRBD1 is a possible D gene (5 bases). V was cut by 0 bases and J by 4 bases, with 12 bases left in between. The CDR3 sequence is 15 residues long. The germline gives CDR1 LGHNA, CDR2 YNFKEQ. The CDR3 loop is CASSQDIGAGYGYTF. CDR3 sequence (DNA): TGTGCCAGCAGCCAAGATATTGGGGCAGGCTATGGCTACACCTTC.

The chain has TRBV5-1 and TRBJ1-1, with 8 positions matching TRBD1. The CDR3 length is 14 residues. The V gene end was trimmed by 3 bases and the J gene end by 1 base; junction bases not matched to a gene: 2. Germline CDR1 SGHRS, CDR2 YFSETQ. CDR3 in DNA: TGCGCCAGCAGCTGGGGACAGGAGAACACTGAAGCTTTCTTT. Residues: CASSWGQENTEAFF.

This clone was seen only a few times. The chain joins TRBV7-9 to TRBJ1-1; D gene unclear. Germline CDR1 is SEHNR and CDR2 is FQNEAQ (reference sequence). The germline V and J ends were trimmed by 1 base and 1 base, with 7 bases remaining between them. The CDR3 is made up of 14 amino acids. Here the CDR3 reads CASSLEGGNTEAFF. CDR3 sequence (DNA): TGTGCCAGCAGCTTAGAAGGCGGGAACACTGAAGCTTTCTTT.

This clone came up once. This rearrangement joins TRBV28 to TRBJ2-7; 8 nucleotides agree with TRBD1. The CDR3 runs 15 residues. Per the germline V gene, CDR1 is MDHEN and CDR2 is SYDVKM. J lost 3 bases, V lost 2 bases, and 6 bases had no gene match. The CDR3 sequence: CASSLEGTGGYEQYF. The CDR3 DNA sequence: TGTGCCAGCAGTTTAGAGGGAACAGGGGGCTACGAGCAGTACTTC.

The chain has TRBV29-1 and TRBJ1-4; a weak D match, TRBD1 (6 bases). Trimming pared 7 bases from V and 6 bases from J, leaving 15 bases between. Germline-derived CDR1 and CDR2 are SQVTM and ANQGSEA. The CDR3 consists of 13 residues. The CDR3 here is CSARGGQDEKLFF. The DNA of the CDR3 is TGCAGCGCGAGGGGGGGTCAGGATGAAAAACTGTTTTTT.

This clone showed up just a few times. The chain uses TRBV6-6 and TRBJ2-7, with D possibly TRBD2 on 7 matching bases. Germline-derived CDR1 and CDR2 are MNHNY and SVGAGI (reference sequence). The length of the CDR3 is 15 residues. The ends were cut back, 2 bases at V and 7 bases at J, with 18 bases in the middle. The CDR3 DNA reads TGTGCCAGCAGTTACGCGGGGGAGGGGGAGAGAGAGCAGTACTTC. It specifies CASSYAGEGEREQYF.

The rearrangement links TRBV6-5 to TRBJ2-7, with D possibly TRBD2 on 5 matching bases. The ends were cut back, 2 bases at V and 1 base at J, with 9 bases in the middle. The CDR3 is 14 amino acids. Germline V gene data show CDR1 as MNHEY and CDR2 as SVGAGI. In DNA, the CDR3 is TGTGCCAGCAGTTACGACCGCGGGTCCTACGAGCAGTACTTC. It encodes CASSYDRGSYEQYF.

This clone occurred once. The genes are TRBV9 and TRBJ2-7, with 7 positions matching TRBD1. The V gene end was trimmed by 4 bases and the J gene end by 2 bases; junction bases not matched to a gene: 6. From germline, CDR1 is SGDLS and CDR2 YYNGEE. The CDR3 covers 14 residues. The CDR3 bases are TGTGCCAGCAGCTTAGCCGGGACAGCCTACGAGCAGTACTTC. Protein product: CASSLAGTAYEQYF.